Reported below is one T cell receptor (beta chain). The antigen remains undetermined. Regulatory T cells were sorted as CD4+CD25hiCD127low/negative. This entry is derived from a study of B cell selection in AIRE deficiency. General observations from the study: Patient Tconv cells held roughly 31% of Treg sequences shared by healthy donors.

Original processing notes: Treg pools: 50,000 to 70,000 distinct patient, 9.56x10^4 donor TCRbeta sequences. Sequenced by immunoSEQ multiplex PCR; TCRdb stores in-frame clones only, minus some. V, J and clone size are those of that table, while D and trimming were read from the DNA. The sample has tens of thousands of clones, over 90% seen once. V lost 5 bases and J lost 4, with 14 bases in between. The CDR3 has 14 amino acids. Germline V lookup: CDR1 MNHNS, CDR2 SASEGT. The TCR originated in a human donor in good health. The chain recombines TRBV6-1 with TRBJ1-1; perhaps TRBD1 as D (5 bases). Sequences were obtained from CD4+CD25+ Tregs sorted from PBMCs. The chain's CDR3 is CASSFDSLSTEAFF. The CDR3 DNA follows: TGTGCCAGCAGTTTTGACAGCCTATCCACTGAAGCTTTCTTT.